The sequence of this T cell receptor (beta chain) was determined in a study of blood T cell repertoires in COVID-19 (dated by TCRdb to 2020 to 2022). Describing the broader study: Collaborator samples came from the United States, Italy and Spain and covered acute and convalescent phases of COVID-19. The material from the prospective study consisted of cDNA or gDNA derived from T cells, B-cell-depleted T cells, or PBMCs. A de-identified subject ID, COVID-19 status, age in years and sex were almost always included in the sample metadata. Samples came from the ongoing ImmuneRACE study (first 160 participants) plus 1,254 subjects from 6 global collaborators. Where HLA class I and class II types were available, the types were taken from metadata supplied by the sample provider, not from assay-based typing. Subjects who had been exposed to COVID-19, were actively infected with it, or had recovered from it provided the deeply sampled blood TCRbeta repertoires that made up the dataset. The repertoires were made available in a free public database intended to serve as a resource for research on the immune response to SARS-CoV-2. What the authors observed across the whole study: Clinical and demographic metadata were provided uncurated, with the amount varying by source and participant.

The immunoSEQ Assay, a bias-controlled multiplex PCR, was used to amplify TCRbeta CDR3 regions from genomic DNA. Per the original workflow: Nucleated cell counts per sample were estimated from amplification of reference gene primers within the assay. To quantify the absolute abundance of each unique TCRbeta CDR3 rearrangement, sequence reads were collapsed and filtered. For each sample, productive Simpson clonality was calculated as the square root of Simpson's diversity index over productive rearrangements. As stored in TCRdb, this immuneACCESS dataset retains in-frame rearrangements with V and J assigned. A fraction of the clones does not appear; measured against another copy, unresolved V genes explain less than half of the discrepancy, and the remainder lacks a known reason. That table is the source of V, J and clone size, and D and trimming were worked out from the DNA. For this sample there are some 250,000 clones; 80% to 90% appear just once. Less than 2.5% of the sample lies in the top ten.

Between the V and J ends, shortened by 1 base and 4 bases respectively, the junction contains 11 bases. Reading from cysteine to phenylalanine, the CDR3 counts 15 amino acids. Only the CDR3 part of the read is kept: 45 bases, read in frame from the first base. For CDR1 and CDR2, the germline V gene (reference sequence) lists PRHDT and FYEKMQ. This clone is a singleton in its sample. Its specific antigen is unknown. Base qualities were left out, and no much larger clone turns up one base away. Enrolling through a virtual design, the prospective study's participants ranged in age from roughly 18 to 89 years and lived across roughly 24 United States geographic areas. In the prospective study, participants were assigned to cohorts based on the clinical history participants reported in a screening survey and a study questionnaire. Recovered participants in ImmuneRACE Cohort 3 were defined as having two consecutive negative NP/OP PCR tests, clearance from a healthcare professional, or resolution of symptoms. In the prospective study, mobile phlebotomists collected whole blood, serum and a nasopharyngeal or oropharyngeal swab from each participant. Participants in the prospective study had the option to provide additional blood draws and questionnaires over a roughly two-month period. Blood samples from the prospective study were shipped frozen or at room temperature prior to DNA extraction.

This clonotype was obtained from a woman aged 45-65 years who had recovered from COVID-19. Source material: PBMCs or T cells enriched from blood (not recorded which). The V and J segments used are TRBV13 and TRBJ2-1; the best D guess is TRBD1, with 5 bases matching. The nucleotide sequence reads as follows: TGTGCCAGCAGCTTAGTGGGGCAGGGTTACAATGAGCAGTTCTTC. Its protein reads: CASSLVGQGYNEQFF.